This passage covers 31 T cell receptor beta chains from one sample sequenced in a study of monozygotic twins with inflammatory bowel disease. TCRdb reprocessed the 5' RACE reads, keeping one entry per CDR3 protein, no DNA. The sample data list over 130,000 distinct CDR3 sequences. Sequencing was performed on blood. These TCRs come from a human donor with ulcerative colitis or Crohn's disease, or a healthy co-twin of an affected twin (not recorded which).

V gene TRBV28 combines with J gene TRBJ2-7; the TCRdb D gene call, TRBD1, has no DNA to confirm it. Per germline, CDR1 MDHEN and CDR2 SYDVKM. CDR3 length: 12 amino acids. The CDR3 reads CASSLPGQGLYF.

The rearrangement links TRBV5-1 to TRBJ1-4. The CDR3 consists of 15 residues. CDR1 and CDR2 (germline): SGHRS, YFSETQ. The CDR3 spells CASSLEPDPGEKLFF.

CDR3 residues: CSASDRTEETQYF. The J gene is TRBJ2-5, the V gene TRBV20-1; TCRdb reports TRBD1, a call that lacks DNA to check it against. The CDR3 runs to 13 residues. The germline gives CDR1 DFQATT, CDR2 SNEGSKA (reference sequence).

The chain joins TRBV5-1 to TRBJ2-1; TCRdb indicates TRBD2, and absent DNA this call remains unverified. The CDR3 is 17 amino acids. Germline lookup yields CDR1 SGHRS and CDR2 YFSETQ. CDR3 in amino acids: CASSLTTSGGSYNEQFF.

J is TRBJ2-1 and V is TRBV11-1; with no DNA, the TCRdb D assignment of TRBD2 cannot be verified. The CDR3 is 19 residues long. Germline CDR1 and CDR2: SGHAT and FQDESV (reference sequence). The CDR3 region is CASSSERTSGGPTYNEQFF.

The CDR3 sequence is CASSLGIFGTATHEQYF. The chain recombines TRBV5-1 with TRBJ2-7; TCRdb outputs TRBD2, but without DNA this stays unchecked. This CDR3 region has 17 residues. Germline V gene data show CDR1 as SGHRS and CDR2 as YFSETQ.

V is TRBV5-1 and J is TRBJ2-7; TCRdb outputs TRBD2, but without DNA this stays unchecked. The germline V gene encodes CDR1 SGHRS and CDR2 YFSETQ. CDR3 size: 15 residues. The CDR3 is CASSLERGDSYEQYF. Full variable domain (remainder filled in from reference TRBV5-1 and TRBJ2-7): KAGVTQTPRYLIKTRGQQVTLSCSPISGHRSVSWYQQTPGQGLQFLFEYFSETQRNKGNFPGRFSGRQFSNSRSEMNVSTLELGDSALYLCASSLERGDSYEQYFGPGTRLTVT.

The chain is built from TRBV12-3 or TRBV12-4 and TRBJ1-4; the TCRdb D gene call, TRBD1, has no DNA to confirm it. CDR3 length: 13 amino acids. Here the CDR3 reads CASSPRLGEKLFF.

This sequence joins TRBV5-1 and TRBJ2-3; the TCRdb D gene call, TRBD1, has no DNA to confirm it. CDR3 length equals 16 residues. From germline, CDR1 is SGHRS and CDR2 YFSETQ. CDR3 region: CASSLAPGYSTDTQYF.

The CDR3 reads CASSLSTGSGYTF. The genes are TRBV28 and TRBJ1-2; absent DNA, TCRdb's TRBD1 call cannot be checked. The length of the CDR3 is 13 residues. Germline CDR1 and CDR2: MDHEN and SYDVKM.

The CDR3 sequence: CSVEGTGLETQYF. V is TRBV29-1 and J is TRBJ2-5; the D call of TRBD1 rests on TCRdb alone, since no DNA is present to check it. The V gene's germline CDR1 is SQVTM and CDR2 ANQGSEA. The CDR3 consists of 13 residues.

This CDR3 is CASSPEQGIGSPLHF. V is TRBV9 and J is TRBJ1-6; checking the TCRdb D call of TRBD1 is not possible without DNA. Germline V gene data show CDR1 as SGDLS and CDR2 as YYNGEE. CDR3 length: 15 amino acids.

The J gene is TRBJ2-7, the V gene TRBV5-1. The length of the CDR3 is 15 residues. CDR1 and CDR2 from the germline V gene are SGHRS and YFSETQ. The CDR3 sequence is CASSYTPKSSYEQYF. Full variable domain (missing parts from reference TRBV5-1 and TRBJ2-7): KAGVTQTPRYLIKTRGQQVTLSCSPISGHRSVSWYQQTPGQGLQFLFEYFSETQRNKGNFPGRFSGRQFSNSRSEMNVSTLELGDSALYLCASSYTPKSSYEQYFGPGTRLTVT.

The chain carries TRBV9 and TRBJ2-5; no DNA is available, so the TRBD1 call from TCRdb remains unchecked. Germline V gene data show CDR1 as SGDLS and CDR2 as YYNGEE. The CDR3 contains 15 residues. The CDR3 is CASSVLDRAPGTQYF.

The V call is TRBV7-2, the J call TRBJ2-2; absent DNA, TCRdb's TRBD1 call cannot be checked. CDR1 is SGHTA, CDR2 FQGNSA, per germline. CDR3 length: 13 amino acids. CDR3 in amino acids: CASSSQGPGELFF.

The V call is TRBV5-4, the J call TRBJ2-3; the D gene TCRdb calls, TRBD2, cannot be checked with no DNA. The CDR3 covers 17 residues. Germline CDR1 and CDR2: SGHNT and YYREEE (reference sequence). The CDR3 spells CASSLGLAGGLADTQYF.

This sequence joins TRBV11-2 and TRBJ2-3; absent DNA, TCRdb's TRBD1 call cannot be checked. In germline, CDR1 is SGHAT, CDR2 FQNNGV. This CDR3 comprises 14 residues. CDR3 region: CASSLDRVADTQYF.

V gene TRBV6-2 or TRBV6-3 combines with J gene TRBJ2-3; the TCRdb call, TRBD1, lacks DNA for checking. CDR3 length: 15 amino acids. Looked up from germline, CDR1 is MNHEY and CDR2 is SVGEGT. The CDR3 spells CASSSLQGMADTQYF.

CDR3 residues: CASSLFEVGSGYEKLFF. The V call is TRBV7-9, the J call TRBJ1-4. Germline CDR1 SEHNR, CDR2 FQNEAQ (reference sequence). The CDR3 sequence is 17 residues long.

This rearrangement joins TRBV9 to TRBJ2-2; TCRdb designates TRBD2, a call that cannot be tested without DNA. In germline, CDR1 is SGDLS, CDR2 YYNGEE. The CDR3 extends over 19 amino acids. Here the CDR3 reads CASSVVGLAGAQGTGELFF.

CDR3 sequence reads: CASSSRHGGHMNTEAFF. The chain recombines TRBV6-5 with TRBJ1-1. The CDR3 runs 17 residues. Germline CDR1 MNHEY, CDR2 SVGAGI.

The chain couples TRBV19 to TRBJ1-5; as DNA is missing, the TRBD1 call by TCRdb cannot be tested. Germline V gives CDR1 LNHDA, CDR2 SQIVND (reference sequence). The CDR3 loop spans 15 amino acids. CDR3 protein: CASSPWTGGNQPQHF.

The CDR3 is CSALDSNQPQHF. The rearrangement links TRBV20-1 to TRBJ1-5. There are 12 residues in the CDR3. CDR1 and CDR2 from the germline V gene are DFQATT and SNEGSKA (reference sequence).

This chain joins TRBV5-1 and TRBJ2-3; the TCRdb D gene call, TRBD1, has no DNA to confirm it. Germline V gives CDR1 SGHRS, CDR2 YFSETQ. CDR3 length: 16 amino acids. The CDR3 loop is CASSTFPGPSTDTQYF.

The CDR3 region is CSARDLSGGYYEQYF. This chain connects TRBV20-1 to TRBJ2-7; TCRdb lists TRBD2, though no DNA is available to test this call. Germline-derived CDR1 and CDR2 are DFQATT and SNEGSKA (reference sequence). The CDR3 has 15 amino acids.

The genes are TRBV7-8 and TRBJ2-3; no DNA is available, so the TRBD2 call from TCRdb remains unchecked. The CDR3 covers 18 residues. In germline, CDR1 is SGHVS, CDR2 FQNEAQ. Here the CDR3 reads CASSSPWPTSGGKDTQYF.

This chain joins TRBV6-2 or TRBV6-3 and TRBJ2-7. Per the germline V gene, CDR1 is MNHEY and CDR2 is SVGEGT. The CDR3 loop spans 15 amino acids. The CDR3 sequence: CASSFDPKGTYEQYF.

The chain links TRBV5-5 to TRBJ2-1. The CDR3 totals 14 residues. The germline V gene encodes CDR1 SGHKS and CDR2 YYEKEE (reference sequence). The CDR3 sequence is CASSLEGSYNEQFF.

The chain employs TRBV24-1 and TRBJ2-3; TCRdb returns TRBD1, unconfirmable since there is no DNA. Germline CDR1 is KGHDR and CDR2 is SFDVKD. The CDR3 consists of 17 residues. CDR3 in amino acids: CATSDPTGDRGSDTQYF.

The CDR3: CASSPTIPRASGGIQETQYF. The chain links TRBV12-3 or TRBV12-4 to TRBJ2-5; the D call of TRBD2 rests on TCRdb alone, since no DNA is present to check it. The CDR3 is 20 residues long.

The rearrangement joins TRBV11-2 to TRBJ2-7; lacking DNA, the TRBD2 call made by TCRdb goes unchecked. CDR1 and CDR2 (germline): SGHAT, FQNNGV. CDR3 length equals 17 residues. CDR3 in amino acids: CASSSDKPGLAYYEQYF. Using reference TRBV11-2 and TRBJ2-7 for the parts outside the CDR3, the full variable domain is EAGVAQSPRYKIIEKRQSVAFWCNPISGHATLYWYQQILGQGPKLLIQFQNNGVVDDSQLPKDRFSAERLKGVDSTLKIQPAKLEDSAVYLCASSSDKPGLAYYEQYFGPGTRLTVT.